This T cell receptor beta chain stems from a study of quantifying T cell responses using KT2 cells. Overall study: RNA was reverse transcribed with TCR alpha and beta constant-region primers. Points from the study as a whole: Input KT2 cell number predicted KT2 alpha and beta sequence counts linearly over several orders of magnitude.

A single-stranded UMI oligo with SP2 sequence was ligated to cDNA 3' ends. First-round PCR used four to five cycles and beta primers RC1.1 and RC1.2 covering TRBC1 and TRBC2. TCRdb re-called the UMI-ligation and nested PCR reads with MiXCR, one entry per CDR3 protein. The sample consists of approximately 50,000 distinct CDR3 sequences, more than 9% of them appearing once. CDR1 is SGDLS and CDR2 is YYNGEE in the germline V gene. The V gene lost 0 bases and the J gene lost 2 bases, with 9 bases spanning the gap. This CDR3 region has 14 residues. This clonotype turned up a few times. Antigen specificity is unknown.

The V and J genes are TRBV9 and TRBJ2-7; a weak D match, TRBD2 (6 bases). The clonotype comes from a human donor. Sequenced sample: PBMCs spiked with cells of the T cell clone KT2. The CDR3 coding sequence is TGTGCCAGCAGCGTAGGACTAGTAACCTACGAGCAGTACTTC. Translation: CASSVGLVTYEQYF.